This TCR beta chain was retrieved from a study of CD8 T cells in ankylosing spondylitis. This clonotype was seen ten or more times. Its specificity is not known. The CDR3 loop spans 12 amino acids. Germline V gene sequence: CDR1 SQVTM, CDR2 ANQGSEA. The V gene end was trimmed by 7 bases and the J gene end by 13 bases; junction bases not matched to a gene: 13. Libraries for TCR beta were made by quantitative 5'-RACE with molecular barcodes. TCRdb itself ran the 5' RACE reads through MiXCR, one entry per CDR3 protein. The data contain 150,000 to 200,000 distinct CDR3 sequences, about 18% of them singletons. Study-level findings and limits: Significantly higher representation of disease-linked clones was reported for matched ankylosing spondylitis synovial fluid. There was a TCR beta motif, made of several highly homologous variants, that appeared characteristic of ankylosing spondylitis blood.

The chain is built from TRBV29-1 and TRBJ2-1; TRBD2 matches at 7 bases. Sequencing used blood, either unsorted or a sorted T cell fraction (not recorded which). The sequence derives from a male donor under 30 with ankylosing spondylitis or in good health (not recorded which). CDR3 sequence (DNA): TGCAGCGCCGGGGCGGGAGAACGGACCCAGTTCTTC. Protein product: CSAGAGERTQFF.